A single sample is the source of the 26 T cell receptor beta chains below, sequenced in a study of shared clonotypes between healthy human individuals. Sequenced by immunoSEQ multiplex PCR; TCRdb stores in-frame clones only, minus some. The sample has about 710,000 clones; less than 80% are singletons. Sequenced material: memory CD4+ T cells sorted from blood. Subset indicated: CD45RA-negative fraction. These TCRs come from a woman aged 25 to 39 in good health.

This clone came up a few times. J is TRBJ2-3 and V is TRBV28; 11 positions match TRBD1. The V segment lost 5 bases and the J segment 4 bases; nucleotides outside the gene matches: 11. The CDR3 length is 17 residues. Germline-derived CDR1 and CDR2 are MDHEN and SYDVKM. The CDR3 loop is CASSNPKGQGASDTQYF. Written as DNA, the CDR3 is TGTGCCAGCAGTAATCCCAAAGGACAGGGGGCATCAGATACGCAGTATTTT.

This chain links TRBV4-1 with TRBJ2-7, with D perhaps being TRBD1 or TRBD2 (6 bases each). Germline CDR1 is MGHRA and CDR2 is YSYEKL. This CDR3 is 17 amino acids long. The ends were cut back, 0 bases at V and 0 bases at J, with 15 bases in the middle. The CDR3 DNA sequence: TGCGCCAGCAGCCAAGATCCTACGGGGGCGATCTCCTACGAGCAGTACTTC. Its translation is CASSQDPTGAISYEQYF.

This clone was observed a few times. This chain connects TRBV27 to TRBJ2-7; D perhaps matches TRBD2 (5 bases). This CDR3 spans 16 amino acids. V was clipped by 4 bases and J by 0 bases, with 16 bases between them. Germline loops: CDR1 MNHEY, CDR2 SMNVEV (reference sequence). The CDR3 spells CASSSSGVGSSYEQYF. CDR3 DNA: TGTGCCAGCAGTTCCTCCGGGGTAGGAAGCTCCTACGAGCAGTACTTC.

V is TRBV7-9 and J is TRBJ1-3, with D uncertain. Germline CDR1 is SEHNR and CDR2 is FQNEAQ (reference sequence). V shed 4 bases and J shed 5 bases, with 9 bases lying between them. There are 13 residues in the CDR3. Here the CDR3 DNA reads TGTGCCAGCAGCTCCCCTACGCGAAACACCATATATTTT. Translation: CASSSPTRNTIYF.

The chain's CDR3 is CASSSTLGTGGEKLFF. DNA of the CDR3: TGTGCCAGCAGCTCTACCCTCGGGACAGGGGGGGAAAAACTGTTTTTT. The V gene is TRBV7-2, the J gene TRBJ1-4, with TRBD1 matching 11 bases. Germline CDR1 is SGHTA and CDR2 is FQGNSA. The CDR3 runs 16 residues. The junction had 9 bases not matched to a gene; V was cut back by 4 bases and J by 8 bases.

The V call is TRBV11-2, the J call TRBJ1-2; TRBD1 aligns across 9 bases. Trimming cost V 2 bases and J 0 bases; bases outside gene matches: 10. Germline CDR1 is SGHAT and CDR2 is FQNNGV. The CDR3 is made up of 18 amino acids. CDR3 region: CASSLKVTGGISNYGYTF. For the CDR3, the DNA is TGTGCCAGCAGCTTAAAAGTGACAGGGGGGATCTCTAACTATGGCTACACCTTC. Drawing the rest from reference TRBV11-2 and TRBJ1-2, the complete variable domain is EAGVAQSPRYKIIEKRQSVAFWCNPISGHATLYWYQQILGQGPKLLIQFQNNGVVDDSQLPKDRFSAERLKGVDSTLKIQPAKLEDSAVYLCASSLKVTGGISNYGYTFGSGTRLTVV.

The chain carries TRBV7-8 and TRBJ2-1, with D possibly TRBD2 on 6 matching bases. This CDR3 region has 16 residues. Germline V gene sequence: CDR1 SGHVS, CDR2 FQNEAQ. V lost 1 base, J lost 6 bases, and 16 bases lay in between. CDR3 region: CASSLVGGGKGNEQFF. CDR3 coding DNA: TGTGCCAGCAGCTTAGTTGGAGGCGGGAAAGGCAATGAGCAGTTCTTC.

The chain couples TRBV7-9 to TRBJ1-3, with D hard to call. This CDR3 is built from 14 residues. The germline V gene has CDR1 SEHNR and CDR2 FQNEAQ (reference sequence). The V end lost 5 bases, the J end lost 1 base, and 9 bases lay between the germline ends. As DNA, the CDR3 is TGTGCCAGCAGCCCTCAAGGATCTGGAAACACCATATATTTT. Its translation: CASSPQGSGNTIYF.

V is TRBV2 and J is TRBJ1-6, with unresolved D. The germline CDR1 and CDR2 sequences are SNHLY and FYNNEI. The V end was cut by 4 bases, the J end by 9 bases, with 13 bases between. This CDR3 region has 14 residues. For the CDR3, the DNA is TGTGCCAGCAGTGGGAGATTGGGTGGTTCACCCCTCCACTTT. This sequence encodes CASSGRLGGSPLHF. The full variable domain, in which reference TRBV2 and TRBJ1-6 provide the parts outside the CDR3, is EPEVTQTPSHQVTQMGQEVILRCVPISNHLYFYWYRQILGQKVEFLVSFYNNEISEKSEIFDDQFSVERPDGSNFTLKIRSTKLEDSAMYFCASSGRLGGSPLHFGNGTRLTVT.

This clone was seen a handful of times. DNA of the CDR3: TGTGCCAGCAGATGGTCTGGAAACACCATATATTTT. Its translation is CASRWSGNTIYF. This rearrangement joins TRBV6-1 to TRBJ1-3; D not certain. Germline V gene sequence: CDR1 MNHNS, CDR2 SASEGT. This CDR3 is built from 12 residues. Between the trimmed V and J ends, which lost 6 bases and 1 base, there was a span of 4 bases.

This chain uses TRBV5-1 with TRBJ1-3, with D possibly matching TRBD1 (6 bases). Germline V gene sequence: CDR1 SGHRS, CDR2 YFSETQ. V dropped 2 bases and J dropped 1 base, with 13 bases sitting between them. The CDR3 consists of 16 residues. CDR3 residues: CASSFGGPMSGNTIYF. In DNA form, the CDR3 reads TGCGCCAGCAGCTTCGGGGGCCCGATGTCTGGAAACACCATATATTTT.

A word on this clone: This specimen includes other DNA sequences encoding the same CDR3. The V gene is TRBV5-1, the J gene TRBJ2-3, with 8 nucleotides matching TRBD1. The CDR3 sequence is 14 residues long. Germline V gene data show CDR1 as SGHRS and CDR2 as YFSETQ. After removal of 0 bases from V and 3 bases from J, the junction contained 0 bases not matched to a gene. The chain's CDR3 is CASSLGTGTDTQYF. The CDR3 DNA sequence: TGCGCCAGCAGCTTGGGGACAGGGACAGATACGCAGTATTTT.

The table lists this clone with many counts. The chain recombines TRBV5-4 with TRBJ1-2, with D tentatively TRBD1 (5 bases). This CDR3 has 14 amino acids. Germline loops: CDR1 SGHNT, CDR2 YYREEE (reference sequence). Trimming left V 4 bases short and J 8 bases short, with 18 bases between. The CDR3 DNA sequence: TGTGCCAGCAGCCCTGGGGGTCAGCGGAGGGGCTACACCTTC. Translation: CASSPGGQRRGYTF.

Concerning this clone itself: A read error may account for a junction end that differs from germline. Within the sample, other DNA sequences also encode this same CDR3. V is TRBV5-1 and J is TRBJ1-1, with TRBD1 identical over 11 bases. This CDR3 has 14 residues. CDR1 is SGHRS and CDR2 is YFSETQ in the germline V gene. Written as DNA, the CDR3 is TGTGCCAGCAGCTCTGGACAGGGGGCCACTGAAGCTTTCTTT. Residues: CASSSGQGATEAFF.

The V gene is TRBV7-9, the J gene TRBJ2-7, with D hard to call. CDR1 is SEHNR and CDR2 is FQNEAQ in the germline V gene (reference sequence). Trimming took 1 base from V and 6 from J, leaving 13 bases between them. There are 14 residues in the CDR3. CDR3 protein: CASSLVPLFSEQYF. CDR3 DNA sequence: TGTGCCAGCAGCTTAGTACCGCTGTTCAGCGAGCAGTACTTC.

This chain links TRBV7-2 with TRBJ2-7; the match to TRBD2 covers 12 bases. The CDR3 sequence is 13 residues long. Germline CDR1 is SGHTA and CDR2 is FQGNSA. With 5 bases clipped from V and 8 bases from J, the junction kept 4 bases outside the gene matches. The CDR3 reads CASSRLAGEQQYF. The CDR3 region has the DNA TGTGCCAGCAGCAGACTAGCGGGAGAGCAGCAGTACTTC.

V and J are TRBV6-5 and TRBJ2-2, with a possible D match to TRBD2 (6 bases). Germline CDR1 MNHEY, CDR2 SVGAGI. Trimming took off 5 bases at V and 7 bases at J, with 17 bases between the two ends. CDR3 length: 15 amino acids. In DNA, the CDR3 is TGTGCCAGCAGTCCAAGAGGGTCAGCGGGCGGGGAGCTGTTTTTT. Amino acid sequence: CASSPRGSAGGELFF.

The CDR3 sequence: CASSRGRAFRRTDTQYF. The CDR3 DNA is TGTGCCAGCAGTAGAGGGAGGGCGTTCAGGAGGACAGATACGCAGTATTTT. The rearrangement joins TRBV27 to TRBJ2-3; 7 bases are shared with TRBD2. Germline loops: CDR1 MNHEY, CDR2 SMNVEV (reference sequence). Trimming at V came to 5 bases and at J to 3 bases, leaving 14 bases not matched to a gene. The length of the CDR3 is 17 residues.

This chain uses TRBV18 with TRBJ2-6; 7 bases are shared with TRBD2. CDR1 KGHSH and CDR2 LQKENI come from the germline V gene. The junction had 8 bases not matched to a gene; V was cut back by 1 base and J by 2 bases. The CDR3 contains 18 residues. The DNA of the CDR3 is TGTGCCAGCTCACCACTTGCGGGAGCTGGGCCTGGGGCCAACGTCCTGACTTTC. Protein sequence: CASSPLAGAGPGANVLTF.

This sequence joins TRBV5-1 and TRBJ2-2; 13 nucleotides agree with TRBD2. CDR1 and CDR2 from the germline V gene are SGHRS and YFSETQ. This CDR3 contains 18 residues. The trim removed 3 bases at V and 4 bases at J, leaving 9 bases unmatched. CDR3 nucleotides: TGCGCCAGCAGCTCCTGGACTAGCGGGAGAGGAAGCACCGGGGAGCTGTTTTTT. Protein sequence: CASSSWTSGRGSTGELFF.

The rearrangement links TRBV5-1 to TRBJ1-3; 9 nucleotides agree with TRBD1. This CDR3 is 15 amino acids long. V shed 4 bases and J 0 bases; nucleotides not matched to a gene: 2. Germline-derived CDR1 and CDR2 are SGHRS and YFSETQ. CDR3 DNA: TGCGCCAGCAGCGGACAGGGGAACTCTGGAAACACCATATATTTT. It translates to CASSGQGNSGNTIYF. The whole variable domain, filled in from reference TRBV5-1 and TRBJ1-3, reads KAGVTQTPRYLIKTRGQQVTLSCSPISGHRSVSWYQQTPGQGLQFLFEYFSETQRNKGNFPGRFSGRQFSNSRSEMNVSTLELGDSALYLCASSGQGNSGNTIYFGEGSWLTVV.

The V and J genes are TRBV10-2 and TRBJ1-4; D is unclear. Trimming shortened V by 3 bases and J by 0 bases, and 8 bases separated the two germline ends. Germline V CDR1 and CDR2: WSHSY, SAAADI. The CDR3 has 15 residues. The CDR3 DNA is TGCGCCAGCAGTGATTCGGGTGCAACTAATGAAAAACTGTTTTTT. This translates into CASSDSGATNEKLFF.

The chain joins TRBV5-3 to TRBJ2-3; D unclear. TRBV5-3 is an ORF, with its function uncertain. V was clipped by 5 bases and J by 3 bases, with 7 bases between them. CDR3 length equals 12 residues. The CDR3 nucleotides read TGTGCCAGAAGACCTCGGACAGATACGCAGTATTTT. Translated: CARRPRTDTQYF.

The chain has TRBV6-5 and TRBJ2-6; the D is unclear. Germline CDR1 is MNHEY and CDR2 is SVGAGI. The CDR3 contains 14 residues. Trimming removed 6 bases at V and 0 bases at J, with 6 bases between. For the CDR3, the DNA is TGTGCCAGCAGGTATTACTCTGGGGCCAACGTCCTGACTTTC. Its protein is CASRYYSGANVLTF.

This clone is a singleton in its sample. V and J are TRBV11-2 and TRBJ2-2; D might be TRBD2 (5 bases). The germline V gene encodes CDR1 SGHAT and CDR2 FQNNGV. The CDR3 totals 17 residues. The V gene lost 4 bases and the J gene lost 3 bases, with 18 bases spanning the gap. CDR3 amino acids: CASSSQAEYRYTGELFF. DNA of the CDR3: TGTGCCAGCAGCTCCCAAGCGGAATACCGGTACACCGGGGAGCTGTTTTTT.

The chain is built from TRBV5-4 and TRBJ2-3; TRBD2 matches at 11 bases. The length of the CDR3 is 16 residues. Unmatched junction bases numbered 10, after V lost 9 bases and J lost 1 base. The V gene's germline CDR1 is SGHNT and CDR2 YYREEE (reference sequence). The CDR3 reads CATPSSGLAGTDTQYF. In DNA form, the CDR3 reads TGTGCCACCCCCAGTTCGGGACTAGCGGGCACAGATACGCAGTATTTT.